This T cell receptor (beta chain) was identified in a study of T cells in Graves' hyperthyroidism and ophthalmopathy. Comments on this clonotype: Its cognate antigen is unknown.

With 2 bases removed from V and 2 bases from J, the gap between germline ends came to 8 bases. The germline gives CDR1 DFQATT, CDR2 SNEGSKA (reference sequence). The CDR3 is 13 amino acids. Cells are PBMCs isolated from 9 to 10 ml of fresh blood. TCR beta CDR3 sequences were amplified from RNA transcripts. Using the HTBI primer set, a first-round RT-PCR was run on the TCR CDR3. TCRdb ran MiXCR on the multiplex PCR reads and lists one entry per CDR3 protein. The sample holds roughly 500,000 distinct CDR3 sequences, around a fifth seen once. Whole-study results and caveats: Among clonotypes expanded in thyroid above 0.001, most were also found in blood.

V is TRBV20-1 and J is TRBJ2-3; D unresolved. Input material: blood. The TCR was taken from a woman between 70 and 85 years old with Graves' ophthalmopathy. DNA of the CDR3: TGCAGTGCTAGACGGTTAGACACAGATACGCAGTATTTT. This translates into CSARRLDTDTQYF.